This is a list of T cell receptor beta chains from one sample in a study of blood T cell repertoires in COVID-19. This table comes from immunoSEQ multiplex PCR, and its TCRdb copy is limited to in-frame clones, with some not included. The table lists hundreds of thousands of clones, 80% to 90% of them singletons, with 7% to 10% in the top ten. Sample: peripheral blood. All receptors come from a woman aged 50 to 60 with acute or convalescent COVID-19. Both conserved end residues are part of each CDR3. Only part of the rows carry a size: once, few, many, or a class if the clone is expanded.

j_call: TRBJ2-7
clone_size: once
v_call: TRBV7-9
cdr3_aa: CASSPTGFWMPYEQYF

j_call: TRBJ2-3
clone_size: NA
v_call: TRBV5-1
cdr3_aa: CASSLVGGSTDTQYF

j_call: TRBJ1-2
clone_size: NA
v_call: TRBV3-1/TRBV3-2
cdr3_aa: CASSSWTGGSTYGYTF

j_call: TRBJ2-1
clone_size: once
v_call: TRBV27
cdr3_aa: CASSSLAGVRDEQFF

j_call: TRBJ1-2
clone_size: NA
v_call: TRBV19
cdr3_aa: CASSEGQYGYTF

j_call: TRBJ1-2
clone_size: few
v_call: TRBV27
cdr3_aa: CASSLEQGRGGYTF

j_call: TRBJ2-3
clone_size: NA
v_call: TRBV6-5
cdr3_aa: CASSYRATPTDTQYF

j_call: TRBJ2-2
clone_size: few
v_call: TRBV2
cdr3_aa: CASSDRGSTGELFF

j_call: TRBJ2-3
clone_size: NA
v_call: TRBV27
cdr3_aa: CASSLLFGGGDPTDTQYF

j_call: TRBJ1-1
clone_size: NA
v_call: TRBV6-1
cdr3_aa: CASSEIRNTEAFF

j_call: TRBJ2-1
clone_size: NA
v_call: TRBV5-4
cdr3_aa: CASSPNVPGLAGDVEQFF

j_call: TRBJ1-2
clone_size: NA
v_call: TRBV6-1
cdr3_aa: CASSEITRPGGRDGYTF

j_call: TRBJ2-7
clone_size: NA
v_call: TRBV10-1
cdr3_aa: CASSRGHPWGEQYF

j_call: TRBJ1-1
clone_size: NA
v_call: TRBV6-5
cdr3_aa: CASSYGAVTFF

j_call: TRBJ2-5
clone_size: NA
v_call: TRBV24-1
cdr3_aa: CATSRRDRKETQYF

j_call: TRBJ2-7
clone_size: once
v_call: TRBV30
cdr3_aa: CAWSVEGEQYF

j_call: TRBJ1-2
clone_size: NA
v_call: TRBV5-6
cdr3_aa: CASSFGREGYGYTF

j_call: TRBJ1-6
clone_size: few
v_call: TRBV27
cdr3_aa: CASSDTGGGSPLHF

j_call: TRBJ1-3
clone_size: once
v_call: TRBV7-8
cdr3_aa: CASSSYDLLAGNTIYF

j_call: TRBJ2-7
clone_size: NA
v_call: TRBV7-9
cdr3_aa: CASSLRGEQYF

j_call: TRBJ1-1
clone_size: NA
v_call: TRBV28
cdr3_aa: CASSYGPHAFF

j_call: TRBJ1-4
clone_size: NA
v_call: TRBV6-4
cdr3_aa: CASPQAKLFF

j_call: TRBJ1-2
clone_size: NA
v_call: TRBV2
cdr3_aa: CASSESETKPYGYTF

j_call: TRBJ1-5
clone_size: NA
v_call: TRBV2
cdr3_aa: CASSSTGWDQPQHF

j_call: TRBJ1-1
clone_size: NA
v_call: TRBV28
cdr3_aa: CASSFRQFYTEAFF

j_call: TRBJ1-3
clone_size: NA
v_call: TRBV6-5
cdr3_aa: CASSYSAGGNTIYF

j_call: TRBJ1-1
clone_size: NA
v_call: TRBV7-6
cdr3_aa: CASSLVVAQGARGEAFF

j_call: TRBJ1-5
clone_size: NA
v_call: TRBV7-2
cdr3_aa: CASSSRDRAAPQHF

j_call: TRBJ2-3
clone_size: NA
v_call: TRBV7-2
cdr3_aa: CASSLVGTGSTDTQYF

j_call: TRBJ2-5
clone_size: NA
v_call: TRBV30
cdr3_aa: CAWSRPGWLETQYF

j_call: TRBJ1-1
clone_size: NA
v_call: TRBV5-1
cdr3_aa: CASSPGQANVNTEAFF

j_call: TRBJ1-3
clone_size: NA
v_call: TRBV19
cdr3_aa: CASSIRDRGTDTIYF

j_call: TRBJ2-3
clone_size: NA
v_call: TRBV5-1
cdr3_aa: CASSFRNRTSMVLAGGRTDTQYF